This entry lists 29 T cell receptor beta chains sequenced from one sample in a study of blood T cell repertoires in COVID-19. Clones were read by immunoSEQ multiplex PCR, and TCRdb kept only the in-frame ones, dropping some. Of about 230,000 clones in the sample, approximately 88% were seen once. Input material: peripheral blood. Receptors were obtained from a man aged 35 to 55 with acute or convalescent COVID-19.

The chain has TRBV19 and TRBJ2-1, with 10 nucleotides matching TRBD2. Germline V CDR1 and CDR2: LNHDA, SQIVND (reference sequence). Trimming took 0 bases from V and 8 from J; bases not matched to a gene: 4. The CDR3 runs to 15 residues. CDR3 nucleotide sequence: TGTGCCAGTAGTATAGAGGCTAGCGGGAGTCATGAGCAGTTCTTC. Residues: CASSIEASGSHEQFF.

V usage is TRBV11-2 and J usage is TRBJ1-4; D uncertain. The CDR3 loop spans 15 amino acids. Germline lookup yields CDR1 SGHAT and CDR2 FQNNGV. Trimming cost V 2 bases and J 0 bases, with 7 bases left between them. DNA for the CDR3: TGTGCCAGCAGCTTATCTGGGCCAACTAATGAAAAACTGTTTTTT. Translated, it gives CASSLSGPTNEKLFF.

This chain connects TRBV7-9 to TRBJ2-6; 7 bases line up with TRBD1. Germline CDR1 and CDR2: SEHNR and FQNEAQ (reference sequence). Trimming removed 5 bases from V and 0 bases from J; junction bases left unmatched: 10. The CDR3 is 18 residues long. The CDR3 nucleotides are TGTGCCAGCAGCGCTTGGACAGGCTACAGCTCTGGGGCCAACGTCCTGACTTTC. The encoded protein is CASSAWTGYSSGANVLTF. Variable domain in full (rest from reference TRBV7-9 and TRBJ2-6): DTGVSQNPRHKITKRGQNVTFRCDPISEHNRLYWYRQTLGQGPEFLTYFQNEAQLEKSRLLSDRFSAERPKGSFSTLEIQRTEQGDSAMYLCASSAWTGYSSGANVLTFGAGSRLTVL.

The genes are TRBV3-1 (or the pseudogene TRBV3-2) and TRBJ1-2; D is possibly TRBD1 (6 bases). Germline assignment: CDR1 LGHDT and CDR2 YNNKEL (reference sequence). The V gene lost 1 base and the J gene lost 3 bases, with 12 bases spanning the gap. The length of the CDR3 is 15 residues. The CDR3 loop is CASSQAHRADYGYTF. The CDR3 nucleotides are TGTGCCAGCAGCCAAGCGCACAGGGCGGACTATGGCTACACCTTC.

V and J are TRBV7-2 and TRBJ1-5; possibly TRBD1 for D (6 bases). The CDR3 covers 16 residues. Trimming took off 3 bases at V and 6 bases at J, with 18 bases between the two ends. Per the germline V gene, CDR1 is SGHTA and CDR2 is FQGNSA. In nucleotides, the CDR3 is TGTGCCAGCAGCTTGTCCCACTCGGGGGGCGGTCAGCCCCAGCATTTT. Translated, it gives CASSLSHSGGGQPQHF. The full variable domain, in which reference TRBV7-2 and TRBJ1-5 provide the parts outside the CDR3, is GAGVSQSPSNKVTEKGKDVELRCDPISGHTALYWYRQSLGQGLEFLIYFQGNSAPDKSGLPSDRFSAERTGGSVSTLTIQRTQQEDSAVYLCASSLSHSGGGQPQHFGDGTRLSIL.

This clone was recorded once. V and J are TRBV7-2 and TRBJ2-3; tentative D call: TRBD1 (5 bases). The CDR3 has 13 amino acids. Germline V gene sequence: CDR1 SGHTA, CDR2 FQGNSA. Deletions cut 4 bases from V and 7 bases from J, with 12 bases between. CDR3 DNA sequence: TGTGCCAGCAGCTCCCACGGACAAAATACGCAGTATTTT. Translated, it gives CASSSHGQNTQYF.

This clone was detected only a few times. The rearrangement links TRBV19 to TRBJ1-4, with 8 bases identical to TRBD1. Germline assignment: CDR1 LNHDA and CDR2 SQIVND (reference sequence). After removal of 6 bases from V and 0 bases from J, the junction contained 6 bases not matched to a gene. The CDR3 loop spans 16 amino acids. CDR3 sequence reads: CASRPGQAATNEKLFF. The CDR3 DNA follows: TGTGCCAGTAGACCGGGACAGGCGGCAACTAATGAAAAACTGTTTTTT.

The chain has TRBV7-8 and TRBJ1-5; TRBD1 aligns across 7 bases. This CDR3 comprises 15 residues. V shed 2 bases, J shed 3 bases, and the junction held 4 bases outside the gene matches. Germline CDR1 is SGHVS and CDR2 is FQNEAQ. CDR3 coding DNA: TGTGCCAGCAGCTTATCAGGGGGACCCAATCAGCCCCAGCATTTT. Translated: CASSLSGGPNQPQHF.

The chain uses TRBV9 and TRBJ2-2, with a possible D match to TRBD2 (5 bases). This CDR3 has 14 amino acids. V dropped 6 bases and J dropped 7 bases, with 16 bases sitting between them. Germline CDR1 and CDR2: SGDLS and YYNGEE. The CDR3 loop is CASTRSPGYGELFF. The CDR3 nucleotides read TGTGCCAGCACCAGAAGCCCGGGGTACGGGGAGCTGTTTTTT.

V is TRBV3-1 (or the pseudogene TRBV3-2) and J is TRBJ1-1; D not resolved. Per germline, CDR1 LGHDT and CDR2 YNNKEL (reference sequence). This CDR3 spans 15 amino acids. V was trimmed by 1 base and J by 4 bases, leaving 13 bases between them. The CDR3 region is CASSQGRGGITEAFF. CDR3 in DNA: TGTGCCAGCAGCCAAGGGCGGGGAGGCATCACTGAAGCTTTCTTT.

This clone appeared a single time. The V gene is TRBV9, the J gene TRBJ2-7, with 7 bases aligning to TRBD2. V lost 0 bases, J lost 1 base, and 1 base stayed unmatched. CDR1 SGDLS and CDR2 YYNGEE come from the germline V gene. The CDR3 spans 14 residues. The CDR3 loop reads CASSVDSGSYEQYF. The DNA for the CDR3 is TGTGCCAGCAGCGTAGATAGCGGGTCCTACGAGCAGTACTTC.

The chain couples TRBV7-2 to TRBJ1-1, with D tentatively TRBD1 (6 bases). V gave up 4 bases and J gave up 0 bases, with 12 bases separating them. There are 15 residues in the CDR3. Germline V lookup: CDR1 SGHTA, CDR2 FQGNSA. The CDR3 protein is CASSSRTVMNTEAFF. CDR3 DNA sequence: TGTGCCAGCAGCTCTCGGACAGTTATGAACACTGAAGCTTTCTTT.

CDR3 sequence: CASSQGGWYTDTQYF. CDR3 nucleotide sequence: TGTGCCAGCAGCCAAGGAGGATGGTACACAGATACGCAGTATTTT. The chain joins TRBV14 to TRBJ2-3; D is unclear. This CDR3 comprises 15 residues. V was cut by 1 base and J by 2 bases, with 10 bases left in between. The germline CDR1 and CDR2 sequences are SGHDN and FVKESK.

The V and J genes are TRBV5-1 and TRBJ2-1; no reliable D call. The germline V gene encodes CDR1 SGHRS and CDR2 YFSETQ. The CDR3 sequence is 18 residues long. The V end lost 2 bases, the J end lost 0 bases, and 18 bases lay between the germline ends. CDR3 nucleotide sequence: TGCGCCAGCAGCTTAGCCAGATCTAGTGAAAGCTCCTACAATGAGCAGTTCTTC. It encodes CASSLARSSESSYNEQFF.

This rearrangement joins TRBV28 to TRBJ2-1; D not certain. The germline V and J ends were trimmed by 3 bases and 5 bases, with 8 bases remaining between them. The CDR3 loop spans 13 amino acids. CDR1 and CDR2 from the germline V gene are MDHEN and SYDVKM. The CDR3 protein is CASSFYADNEQFF. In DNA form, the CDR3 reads TGTGCCAGCAGTTTTTACGCGGACAATGAGCAGTTCTTC.

CDR3 sequence (DNA): TGTGCCAGCAGCCAAGATCATTCTACAGGGGGGCGATCACCCCTCCACTTT. Its protein is CASSQDHSTGGRSPLHF. The V gene is TRBV14, the J gene TRBJ1-6, with 8 bases identical to TRBD1. In germline, CDR1 is SGHDN, CDR2 FVKESK. Trimming took 0 bases from V and 10 from J; bases not matched to a gene: 11. The CDR3 is 17 residues long.

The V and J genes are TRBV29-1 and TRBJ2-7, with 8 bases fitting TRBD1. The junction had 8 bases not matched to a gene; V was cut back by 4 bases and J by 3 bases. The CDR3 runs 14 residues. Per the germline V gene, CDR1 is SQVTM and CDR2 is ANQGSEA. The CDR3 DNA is TGCAGCGTTGCGGGACAGGAACGCTACTACGAGCAGTACTTC. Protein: CSVAGQERYYEQYF.

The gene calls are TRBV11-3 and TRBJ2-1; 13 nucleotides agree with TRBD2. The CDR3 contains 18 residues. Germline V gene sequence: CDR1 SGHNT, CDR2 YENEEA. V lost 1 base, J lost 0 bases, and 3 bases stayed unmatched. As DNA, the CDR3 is TGTGCCAGCAGCTTAGGCACTAGCGGGAGGGGCTCCTACAATGAGCAGTTCTTC. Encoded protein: CASSLGTSGRGSYNEQFF.

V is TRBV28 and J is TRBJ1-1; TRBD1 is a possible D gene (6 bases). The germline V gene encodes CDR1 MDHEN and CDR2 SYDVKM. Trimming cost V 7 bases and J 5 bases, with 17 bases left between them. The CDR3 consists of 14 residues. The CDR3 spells CASTEWGRGTEAFF. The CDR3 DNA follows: TGTGCCAGCACCGAATGGGGGCGCGGGACTGAAGCTTTCTTT.

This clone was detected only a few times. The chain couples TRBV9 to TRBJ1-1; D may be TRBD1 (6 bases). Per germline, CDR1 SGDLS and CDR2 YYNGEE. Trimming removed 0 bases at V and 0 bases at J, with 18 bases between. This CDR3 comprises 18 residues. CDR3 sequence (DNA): TGTGCCAGCAGCGTAGATACAGGGCCGGCGTCTGTGAACACTGAAGCTTTCTTT. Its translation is CASSVDTGPASVNTEAFF.

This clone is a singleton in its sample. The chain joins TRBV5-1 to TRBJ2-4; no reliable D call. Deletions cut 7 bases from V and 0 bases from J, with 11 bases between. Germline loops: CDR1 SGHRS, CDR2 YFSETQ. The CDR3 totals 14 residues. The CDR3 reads CASADIVAKNIQYF. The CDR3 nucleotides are TGCGCCAGCGCCGACATCGTAGCCAAAAACATTCAGTACTTC. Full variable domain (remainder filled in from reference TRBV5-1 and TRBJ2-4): KAGVTQTPRYLIKTRGQQVTLSCSPISGHRSVSWYQQTPGQGLQFLFEYFSETQRNKGNFPGRFSGRQFSNSRSEMNVSTLELGDSALYLCASADIVAKNIQYFGAGTRLSVL.

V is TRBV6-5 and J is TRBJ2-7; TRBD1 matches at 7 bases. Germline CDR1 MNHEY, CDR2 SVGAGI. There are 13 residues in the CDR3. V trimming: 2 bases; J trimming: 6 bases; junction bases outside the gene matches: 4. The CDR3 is CASSYPSGGEQYF. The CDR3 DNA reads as TGTGCCAGCAGTTACCCTTCAGGGGGCGAGCAGTACTTC.

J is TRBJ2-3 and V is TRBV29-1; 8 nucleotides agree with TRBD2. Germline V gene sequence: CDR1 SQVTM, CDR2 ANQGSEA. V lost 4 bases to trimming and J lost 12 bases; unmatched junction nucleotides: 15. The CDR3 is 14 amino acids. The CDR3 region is CSVGWGDSGNPQYF. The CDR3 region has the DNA TGCAGCGTTGGTTGGGGTGATAGCGGGAACCCACAGTATTTT.

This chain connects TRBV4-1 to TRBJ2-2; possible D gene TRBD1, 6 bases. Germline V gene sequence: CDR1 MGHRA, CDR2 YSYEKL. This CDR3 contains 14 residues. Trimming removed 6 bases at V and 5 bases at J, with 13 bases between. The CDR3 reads CASSADRLTGELFF. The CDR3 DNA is TGCGCCAGCAGTGCCGACAGGCTGACCGGGGAGCTGTTTTTT.

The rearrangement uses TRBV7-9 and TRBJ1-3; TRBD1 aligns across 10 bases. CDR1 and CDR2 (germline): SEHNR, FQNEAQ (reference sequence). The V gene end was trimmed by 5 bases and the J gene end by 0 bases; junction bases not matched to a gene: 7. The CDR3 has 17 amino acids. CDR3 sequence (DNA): TGTGCCAGCAGCCCGGACAGGGGGACCCTCTCTGGAAACACCATATATTTT. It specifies CASSPDRGTLSGNTIYF.

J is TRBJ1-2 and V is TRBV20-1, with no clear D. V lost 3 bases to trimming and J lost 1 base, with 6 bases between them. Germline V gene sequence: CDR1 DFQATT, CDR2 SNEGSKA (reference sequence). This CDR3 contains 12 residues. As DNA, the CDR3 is TGCAGTGCTAGTGGCAGTAACTATGGCTACACCTTC. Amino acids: CSASGSNYGYTF.

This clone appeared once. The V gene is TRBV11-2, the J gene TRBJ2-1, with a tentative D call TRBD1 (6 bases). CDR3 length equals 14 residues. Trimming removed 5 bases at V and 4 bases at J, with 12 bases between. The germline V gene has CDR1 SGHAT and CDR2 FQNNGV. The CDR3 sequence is CASSPPTGYNEQFF. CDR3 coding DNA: TGTGCCAGCAGCCCTCCTACAGGGTACAATGAGCAGTTCTTC.

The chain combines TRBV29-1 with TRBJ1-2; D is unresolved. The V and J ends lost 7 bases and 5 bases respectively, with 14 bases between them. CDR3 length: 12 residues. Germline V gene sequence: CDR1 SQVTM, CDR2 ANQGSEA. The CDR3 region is CSADRGTYGYTF. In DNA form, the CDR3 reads TGCAGCGCCGACCGGGGAACGTATGGCTACACCTTC.

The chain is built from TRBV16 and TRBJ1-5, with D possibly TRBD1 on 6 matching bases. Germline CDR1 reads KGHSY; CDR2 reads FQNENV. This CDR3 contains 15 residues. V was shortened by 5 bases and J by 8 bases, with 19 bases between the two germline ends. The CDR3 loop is CASSKGQGLREPQHF. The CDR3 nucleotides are TGTGCCAGCAGCAAGGGGCAGGGGCTAAGAGAGCCCCAGCATTTT. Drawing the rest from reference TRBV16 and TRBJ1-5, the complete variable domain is GEEVAQTPKHLVRGEGQKAKLYCAPIKGHSYVFWYQQVLKNEFKFLISFQNENVFDETGMPKERFSAKCLPNSPCSLEIQATKLEDSAVYFCASSKGQGLREPQHFGDGTRLSIL.